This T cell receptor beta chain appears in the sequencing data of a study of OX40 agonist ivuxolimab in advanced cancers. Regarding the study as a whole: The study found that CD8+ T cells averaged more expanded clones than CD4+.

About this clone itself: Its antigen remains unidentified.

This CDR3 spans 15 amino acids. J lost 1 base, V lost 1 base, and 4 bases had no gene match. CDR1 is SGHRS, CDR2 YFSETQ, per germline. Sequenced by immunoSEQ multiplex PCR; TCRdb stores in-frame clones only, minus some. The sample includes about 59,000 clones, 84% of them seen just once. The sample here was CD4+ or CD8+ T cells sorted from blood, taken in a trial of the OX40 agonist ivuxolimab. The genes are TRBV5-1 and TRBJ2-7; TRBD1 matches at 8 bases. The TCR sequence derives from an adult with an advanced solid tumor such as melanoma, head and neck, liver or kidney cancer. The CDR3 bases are TGCGCCAGCAGCTTGCAAGGACAGGGTTCCTACGAGCAGTACTTC. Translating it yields CASSLQGQGSYEQYF.